One sample yielded the 27 T cell receptor beta chains listed below, sequenced in a study of OX40 agonist ivuxolimab in advanced cancers. TCRdb's copy holds only in-frame clones and misses some; the assay was immunoSEQ multiplex PCR. The sample includes some 96,000 clones, about 91% seen only once; the top ten take around 0.16%. The input for sequencing was CD4+ or CD8+ T cells sorted from blood, taken in a trial of the OX40 agonist ivuxolimab. These receptors were taken from an adult with an advanced solid tumor such as melanoma, head and neck, liver or kidney cancer.

This clone turned up a few times. The gene calls are TRBV10-1 and TRBJ2-3; D perhaps matches TRBD2 (5 bases). Trimming shortened V by 4 bases and J by 5 bases, and 10 bases separated the two germline ends. The CDR3 has 13 residues. Germline loops: CDR1 WNHNN, CDR2 SYGVQD (reference sequence). The CDR3 reads CASSGTGLDTQYF. The CDR3 nucleotides read TGCGCCAGCAGTGGGACTGGACTAGATACGCAGTATTTT.

About this clone itself: Other DNA sequences within the sample encode an identical CDR3. The chain recombines TRBV5-1 with TRBJ2-1; D gene unclear. V was clipped by 4 bases and J by 1 base, with 12 bases between them. The CDR3 length is 15 residues. Germline loops: CDR1 SGHRS, CDR2 YFSETQ. The CDR3 is CASSPTSASYNEQFF. DNA of the CDR3: TGCGCCAGCAGCCCGACCTCGGCATCCTACAATGAGCAGTTCTTC.

V is TRBV5-3 and J is TRBJ2-7; D is uncertain. TRBV5-3 is an ORF for which the function is uncertain. V was clipped by 5 bases and J by 1 base, with 10 bases between them. This CDR3 is built from 13 residues. The CDR3 bases are TGTGCCAGAAGACTCCGGTTTTCCTACGAGCAGTACTTC. Its translation: CARRLRFSYEQYF.

The V and J genes are TRBV19 and TRBJ2-1; D is undetermined. Germline V gene lookup returns CDR1 LNHDA and CDR2 SQIVND (reference sequence). The CDR3 sequence is 15 residues long. Between the trimmed V and J ends, which lost 5 bases and 4 bases, there was a span of 15 bases. The CDR3 bases are TGTGCCAGTAGTCCATCGGAGAGAGGATACAATGAGCAGTTCTTC. This sequence encodes CASSPSERGYNEQFF.

This rearrangement joins TRBV15 to TRBJ2-7; perhaps TRBD1 as D (6 bases). The CDR3 is 11 residues long. Germline V gives CDR1 LNHNV, CDR2 YYDKDF (reference sequence). Trimming took off 6 bases at V and 10 bases at J, with 13 bases between the two ends. CDR3 DNA: TGTGCCACCAGTACAGGGATCACCCAGTACTTC. This translates into CATSTGITQYF.

V is TRBV6-6 and J is TRBJ2-7; D unclear. Per the germline V gene, CDR1 is MNHNY and CDR2 is SVGAGI (reference sequence). This CDR3 is 12 amino acids long. V was pared by 5 bases and J by 3 bases, with 8 bases between. In DNA, the CDR3 is TGTGCCAGCAGTCACAACGGCTACGAGCAGTACTTC. This encodes CASSHNGYEQYF.

The J gene is TRBJ2-1, the V gene TRBV6-5, with no clear D. V was pared by 7 bases and J by 7 bases, with 8 bases between. The CDR3 has 11 residues. Germline CDR1 MNHEY, CDR2 SVGAGI. The CDR3 nucleotides are TGTGCCAGCACCGACCTAAATGAGCAGTTCTTC. Translated, it gives CASTDLNEQFF.

The chain has TRBV30 and TRBJ1-1, with TRBD1 as a possible D gene (6 bases). Trimming removed 3 bases at V and 0 bases at J, with 14 bases between. Germline assignment: CDR1 GTSNPN and CDR2 SVGIG (reference sequence). This CDR3 has 15 residues. CDR3 loop: CAWRPMGAMNTEAFF. For the CDR3, the DNA is TGTGCCTGGAGGCCAATGGGGGCCATGAACACTGAAGCTTTCTTT.

The genes are TRBV7-8 and TRBJ2-7, with 7 bases that match TRBD1. V was clipped by 2 bases and J by 1 base; unmatched bases: 5. There are 15 residues in the CDR3. Germline assignment: CDR1 SGHVS and CDR2 FQNEAQ. Here the CDR3 reads CASSLRQGVSYEQYF. CDR3 DNA: TGTGCCAGCAGCTTAAGGCAGGGGGTTTCCTACGAGCAGTACTTC.

The CDR3 DNA sequence: TGTGCCAGCAGCTTAAGAGTGTGGGACAGGGGCAAGAATGGCTACACCTTC. Its translation is CASSLRVWDRGKNGYTF. The J gene is TRBJ1-2, the V gene TRBV7-2; 10 bases agree with TRBD1. Germline V gene lookup returns CDR1 SGHTA and CDR2 FQGNSA. This CDR3 spans 17 amino acids. The junction had 12 bases not matched to a gene; V was cut back by 2 bases and J by 6 bases.

The gene calls are TRBV4-2 and TRBJ1-1; TRBD1 aligns across 10 bases. Trimming at V came to 1 base and at J to 1 base, leaving 15 bases not matched to a gene. Germline V gene sequence: CDR1 LGHNA, CDR2 YNFKEQ. The CDR3 spans 20 residues. The CDR3: CASSQVIGGTGVVANTEAFF. The CDR3 coding sequence is TGTGCCAGCAGCCAAGTAATTGGAGGGACAGGGGTTGTGGCGAACACTGAAGCTTTCTTT.

Concerning this clone itself: This CDR3 is also generated by other DNA sequences in the sample. The chain carries TRBV5-1 and TRBJ2-7, with D possibly called TRBD1 or TRBD2 (5 bases each). There are 14 residues in the CDR3. Trimming stripped 4 bases from V and 4 bases from J, with 15 bases between. Germline assignment: CDR1 SGHRS and CDR2 YFSETQ. The CDR3 nucleotides read TGCGCCAGCAGCCCGGGGACGGGGACGTACGAGCAGTACTTC. Its protein product is CASSPGTGTYEQYF.

There are a few counts of this clone. The CDR3 spells CASSVDPEPSYNSPLHF. The DNA for the CDR3 is TGTGCCAGCAGCGTAGATCCAGAACCCTCCTATAATTCACCCCTCCACTTT. The chain uses TRBV9 and TRBJ1-6; D uncertain. The CDR3 has 17 amino acids. Germline V gene data show CDR1 as SGDLS and CDR2 as YYNGEE. Trimming took 0 bases from V and 0 from J, leaving 10 bases between them.

V is TRBV5-1 and J is TRBJ1-1; D perhaps matches TRBD1 (5 bases). Germline V gives CDR1 SGHRS, CDR2 YFSETQ. There are 16 residues in the CDR3. The V end was cut by 3 bases, the J end by 4 bases, with 19 bases between. The CDR3 loop is CASSSGYGAEGTEAFF. As DNA, the CDR3 is TGCGCCAGCAGCTCCGGGTACGGGGCTGAGGGCACTGAAGCTTTCTTT.

This sequence joins TRBV28 and TRBJ1-5, with TRBD1 matching 8 bases. CDR1 is MDHEN, CDR2 SYDVKM, per germline. V gave up 6 bases and J gave up 2 bases; unmatched junction bases: 27. The CDR3 length is 22 residues. DNA of the CDR3: TGTGCCAGCAGAACTCCCCTTTCATCTCCGGGACAGGCCCTTAGGGGCAATCAGCCCCAGCATTTT. Its protein product is CASRTPLSSPGQALRGNQPQHF.

The chain couples TRBV10-3 to TRBJ2-1; TRBD1 might be the D (6 bases). This CDR3 spans 16 amino acids. The germline V and J ends were trimmed by 6 bases and 0 bases, with 15 bases remaining between them. Germline CDR1 is ENHRY and CDR2 is SYGVKD. CDR3 nucleotides: TGTGCCATCAGCCGGGTAGGGGGAAGCTCCTACAATGAGCAGTTCTTC. It translates to CAISRVGGSSYNEQFF.

This chain connects TRBV28 to TRBJ2-1; 12 nucleotides match TRBD1. The junction had 12 bases not matched to a gene; V was cut back by 8 bases and J by 7 bases. Germline values: CDR1 MDHEN, CDR2 SYDVKM. This CDR3 has 16 residues. The CDR3 protein is CASLMVGTGGRNEQFF. CDR3 DNA: TGTGCCAGCCTAATGGTCGGGACAGGGGGCAGGAATGAGCAGTTCTTC.

V gene TRBV6-1 combines with J gene TRBJ1-5; 8 bases are shared with TRBD1. Trimming took 7 bases from V and 0 from J; bases not matched to a gene: 5. The CDR3 is made up of 15 amino acids. Germline CDR1 is MNHNS and CDR2 is SASEGT. The CDR3 DNA follows: TGTGCCAGCAACTTGGACAGGGCTAGCAATCAGCCCCAGCATTTT. Translating it yields CASNLDRASNQPQHF.

The chain joins TRBV29-1 to TRBJ1-2; TRBD1 might be the D (5 bases). This CDR3 region has 14 residues. V lost 2 bases to trimming and J lost 2 bases, with 12 bases between them. Germline CDR1 reads SQVTM; CDR2 reads ANQGSEA. CDR3 coding DNA: TGCAGCGTTGAAAGCCAGGGTGTGAACTATGGCTACACCTTC. This gives the protein CSVESQGVNYGYTF.

J is TRBJ2-4 and V is TRBV19, with 9 bases identical to TRBD2. CDR1 is LNHDA, CDR2 SQIVND, per germline (reference sequence). After removal of 2 bases from V and 1 base from J, the junction contained 12 bases not matched to a gene. The CDR3 runs 19 residues. The CDR3 spells CASSIQAGGSHNAKNIQYF. The CDR3 DNA reads TGTGCCAGTAGTATACAAGCGGGAGGTTCCCATAACGCCAAAAACATTCAGTACTTC.

The chain has TRBV7-9 and TRBJ2-2; 7 bases are shared with TRBD1. The CDR3 sequence is 17 residues long. CDR1 SEHNR and CDR2 FQNEAQ come from the germline V gene (reference sequence). V lost 4 bases, J lost 5 bases, and 13 bases stayed unmatched. CDR3 loop: CASSSGRRQGLTGELFF. The CDR3 bases are TGTGCCAGCAGCTCGGGAAGGCGACAGGGTTTGACCGGGGAGCTGTTTTTT. The whole variable domain, filled in from reference TRBV7-9 and TRBJ2-2, reads DTGVSQNPRHKITKRGQNVTFRCDPISEHNRLYWYRQTLGQGPEFLTYFQNEAQLEKSRLLSDRFSAERPKGSFSTLEIQRTEQGDSAMYLCASSSGRRQGLTGELFFGEGSRLTVL.

CDR3 residues: CASSLPKPGGKQFF. DNA of the CDR3: TGTGCCAGCAGCTTGCCCAAACCAGGCGGGAAGCAGTTCTTC. The chain carries TRBV5-6 and TRBJ2-1, with D possibly being TRBD2 (6 bases). V was pared by 1 base and J by 11 bases, with 16 bases between. The CDR3 sequence is 14 residues long. The germline gives CDR1 SGHDT, CDR2 YYEEEE.

The chain combines TRBV5-1 with TRBJ1-4; 10 bases match TRBD1. Trimming cost V 4 bases and J 3 bases; bases outside gene matches: 9. Germline CDR1 SGHRS, CDR2 YFSETQ. The CDR3 loop spans 17 amino acids. The CDR3 protein is CASSRDRGRLSNEKLFF. Written as DNA, the CDR3 is TGCGCCAGCAGCAGGGACAGGGGACGTTTGTCTAATGAAAAACTGTTTTTT.

This chain's CDR3 is CASSFAGGDTQYF. CDR3 sequence (DNA): TGTGCCAGTAGTTTCGCGGGGGGAGATACGCAGTATTTT. The rearrangement links TRBV19 to TRBJ2-3, with 8 positions matching TRBD2. With 5 bases clipped from V and 5 bases from J, the junction kept 3 bases outside the gene matches. This CDR3 comprises 13 residues. Germline values: CDR1 LNHDA, CDR2 SQIVND (reference sequence).

V usage is TRBV29-1 and J usage is TRBJ2-1; D is tentatively TRBD1 or TRBD2 (5 bases each). The CDR3 totals 14 residues. V dropped 0 bases and J dropped 9 bases, with 15 bases sitting between them. Germline loops: CDR1 SQVTM, CDR2 ANQGSEA. The CDR3 DNA follows: TGCAGCGTTGAAGATGGTTCGGGGCGTATTGAGCAGTTCTTC. Translating gives CSVEDGSGRIEQFF.

As concerns this clone: Other nucleotide sequences in the sample specify the same CDR3. The chain has TRBV5-4 and TRBJ1-1, with D perhaps matching TRBD1 (6 bases). Trimming left V 2 bases short and J 0 bases short, with 8 bases between. CDR3 size: 14 residues. Germline values: CDR1 SGHNT, CDR2 YYREEE (reference sequence). The chain's CDR3 is CASSLQGMNTEAFF. The CDR3, as DNA: TGTGCCAGCAGCTTACAGGGTATGAACACTGAAGCTTTCTTT.

CDR3 sequence: CASSFFGMNTGELFF. The CDR3 DNA follows: TGCGCCAGCAGCTTTTTCGGGATGAACACCGGGGAGCTGTTTTTT. The rearrangement links TRBV5-1 to TRBJ2-2; D is possibly TRBD2 (5 bases). Germline V gives CDR1 SGHRS, CDR2 YFSETQ. Deletions cut 2 bases from V and 1 base from J, with 9 bases between. CDR3 size: 15 residues.